This T cell receptor beta chain was found in a study of shared clonotypes between healthy human individuals. Study-level background: Samples came from two female and a few male donors aged 18 to 49. Notes on the study in general: The diversity represented, both genetic and in exposure history, was limited by few donors.

The CDR3 totals 14 residues. CDR1 ENHRY and CDR2 SYGVKD come from the germline V gene. V was trimmed by 2 bases and J by 0 bases, leaving 8 bases between them. DNA at 200 ng, some 31,000 T cell genomes, went into sorted-subset replicate PCRs. Sequenced by immunoSEQ multiplex PCR; TCRdb stores in-frame clones only, minus some. The sample records around 510,000 clones, 95% to 96% being singletons. Details on this clone: Its specificity is unknown.

Investigators divided CD4+ cells into CD45RA+ naive and CD45RA-negative memory subsets. This clonotype originated in a woman aged 30 to 39 in good health. The rearrangement joins TRBV10-3 to TRBJ2-7; maybe TRBD2 (6 bases). What was sequenced was naive CD4+ T cells sorted from blood. The subset here: CD45RA+ positively selected. The CDR3 reads CAISEVADSYEQYF. DNA for the CDR3: TGTGCCATCAGTGAGGTAGCGGACTCCTACGAGCAGTACTTC.